The 21 T cell receptor beta chains below all came from one sample that was sequenced in a study of identical twins. Each CDR3 protein gets one entry after TCRdb re-called the 5' RACE reads with MiXCR. This sample has around 240,000 distinct CDR3 sequences, with approximately 7% found just once. These sequences were also reported in another study, on yellow fever vaccine responses in identical twins.

Source material: memory (CD45RO+) T cells sorted from blood. Receptors were obtained from a woman aged 18-29 years in good health.

The chain couples TRBV12-3 or TRBV12-4 to TRBJ1-4; TRBD1 matches 8 bases. The CDR3 consists of 15 residues. Trimming removed 5 bases from V and 8 bases from J; junction bases left unmatched: 10. The CDR3 reads CASSLRTGGREKLFF. CDR3 sequence (DNA): TGTGCCAGCAGTCTCCGAACAGGGGGACGGGAAAAACTGTTTTTT.

This clonotype appeared many times. J is TRBJ1-2 and V is TRBV4-1; 11 nucleotides match TRBD1. The CDR3 is made up of 16 amino acids. In germline, CDR1 is MGHRA, CDR2 YSYEKL. V lost 1 base, J lost 4 bases, and 5 bases stayed unmatched. CDR3 DNA sequence: TGCGCCAGCAGCCAAGCGGGGGACAGGGGGATCTATGGCTACACCTTC. It yields the protein CASSQAGDRGIYGYTF.

This clonotype was seen ten or more times. This chain joins TRBV28 and TRBJ2-1; 9 positions agree with TRBD2. With V trimmed by 2 bases and J by 3 bases, 2 bases remained unmatched. Germline CDR1 and CDR2: MDHEN and SYDVKM. The CDR3 sequence is 15 residues long. The CDR3 DNA sequence: TGTGCCAGCAGTTTACTGCGGGGGGGCTACAATGAGCAGTTCTTC. Protein sequence: CASSLLRGGYNEQFF.

The chain joins TRBV29-1 to TRBJ2-2; a possible D gene is TRBD2 (7 bases). Trimming left V 0 bases short and J 1 base short, with 15 bases between. Germline V gene sequence: CDR1 SQVTM, CDR2 ANQGSEA. The CDR3 is made up of 17 amino acids. Here the CDR3 reads CSVEDYRGAKNTGELFF. CDR3 coding DNA: TGCAGCGTTGAAGATTATCGGGGGGCAAAGAACACCGGGGAGCTGTTTTTT.

This clonotype came up a few times. The chain combines TRBV6-1 with TRBJ2-3; 8 positions match TRBD2. This CDR3 region has 15 residues. V was clipped by 6 bases and J by 4 bases; unmatched bases: 9. CDR1 and CDR2 from the germline V gene are MNHNS and SASEGT. CDR3 DNA: TGTGCCAGCAGCCGGGCAGCGGGAGTCCCAGATACGCAGTATTTT. Its protein is CASSRAAGVPDTQYF.

This clonotype was found many times. The chain recombines TRBV7-9 with TRBJ2-2; D is ambiguous. V was cut by 3 bases and J by 5 bases, with 7 bases left in between. The V gene's germline CDR1 is SEHNR and CDR2 FQNEAQ (reference sequence). The CDR3 contains 13 residues. The DNA of the CDR3 is TGTGCCAGCAGCTTTCAAAGAACCGGGGAGCTGTTTTTT. It codes for CASSFQRTGELFF.

There are many counts of this clonotype. The chain uses TRBV12-3 or TRBV12-4 and TRBJ2-3; a possible D gene is TRBD1 (5 bases). The CDR3 runs 19 residues. Between the trimmed V and J ends, which lost 4 bases and 2 bases, there was a span of 25 bases. The CDR3 loop is CASSCPYPNTGTNTDTQYF. The CDR3, as DNA: TGTGCCAGCAGTTGCCCATACCCTAACACAGGTACAAACACAGATACGCAGTATTTT.

This clonotype has just a few counts. This sequence joins TRBV3-1 and TRBJ2-3; D possibly corresponds to TRBD2 (5 bases). The CDR3 has 14 residues. V was clipped by 5 bases and J by 3 bases, with 12 bases between them. Germline V gene sequence: CDR1 LGHDT, CDR2 YNNKEL (reference sequence). CDR3 bases: TGTGCCAGCAGCAAAGTGCCGGGGACAGATACGCAGTATTTT. It codes for CASSKVPGTDTQYF.

This clonotype was recorded many times. The chain uses TRBV20-1 and TRBJ1-3; D is perhaps TRBD1 (5 bases). V gave up 6 bases and J gave up 2 bases, with 14 bases separating them. This CDR3 region has 14 residues. Germline CDR1 reads DFQATT; CDR2 reads SNEGSKA (reference sequence). In nucleotides, the CDR3 is TGCAGTGCGCTCGAAGGGGTACCTGGAAACACCATATATTTT. Protein sequence: CSALEGVPGNTIYF.

This clonotype came up many times. J is TRBJ2-6 and V is TRBV5-1, with D possibly TRBD1 on 5 matching bases. The V end was cut by 4 bases, the J end by 0 bases, with 8 bases between. The germline V gene encodes CDR1 SGHRS and CDR2 YFSETQ. The CDR3 is made up of 15 amino acids. CDR3 coding DNA: TGCGCCAGCAGCCCAGGGAACTCTGGGGCCAACGTCCTGACTTTC. The encoded protein is CASSPGNSGANVLTF.

J is TRBJ2-5 and V is TRBV7-8, with TRBD2 identical over 9 bases. CDR1 SGHVS and CDR2 FQNEAQ come from the germline V gene. Trimming cost V 0 bases and J 5 bases; bases outside gene matches: 7. This CDR3 comprises 16 residues. CDR3 DNA: TGTGCCAGCAGCTTAGCGTACACTAGCGGGCATGAGACCCAGTACTTC. Amino acid sequence: CASSLAYTSGHETQYF.

This chain joins TRBV5-4 and TRBJ2-5, with 8 bases lining up with TRBD1. With V trimmed by 1 base and J by 2 bases, 4 bases remained unmatched. CDR3 length: 15 amino acids. Germline V lookup: CDR1 SGHNT, CDR2 YYREEE (reference sequence). In DNA form, the CDR3 reads TGTGCCAGCAGCTTGAGGACAGGGTGGCAAGAGACCCAGTACTTC. Translated: CASSLRTGWQETQYF. The full variable domain, completed using reference TRBV5-4 and TRBJ2-5, is ETGVTQSPTHLIKTRGQQVTLRCSSQSGHNTVSWYQQALGQGPQFIFQYYREEENGRGNFPPRFSGLQFPNYSSELNVNALELDDSALYLCASSLRTGWQETQYFGPGTRLLVL.

This clonotype appeared a few times. In DNA, the CDR3 is TGTGCCAGCACCCACAGGGGTAGTTATGGCTACACCTTC. The encoded protein is CASTHRGSYGYTF. This chain connects TRBV13 to TRBJ1-2; TRBD1 matches 7 bases. With 7 bases clipped from V and 5 bases from J, the junction kept 7 bases outside the gene matches. The CDR3 contains 13 residues. CDR1 is PRHDT, CDR2 FYEKMQ, per germline (reference sequence).

This clonotype was seen a handful of times. The V call is TRBV25-1, the J call TRBJ2-3; D call uncertain. Deletions cut 3 bases from V and 0 bases from J, with 22 bases between. Germline V gene data show CDR1 as MGHDK and CDR2 as SYGVNS. The CDR3 spans 19 residues. The CDR3 is CASSDLRGNFVASTDTQYF. The CDR3 DNA sequence: TGTGCCAGCAGTGATCTACGCGGAAATTTTGTTGCTAGCACAGATACGCAGTATTTT.

This clonotype was seen repeatedly, ten times or more. The genes are TRBV12-3 or TRBV12-4 and TRBJ2-4; 11 bases are shared with TRBD1. The ends lost 6 bases at V and 0 bases at J; junction bases unmatched: 10. The CDR3 has 18 residues. The CDR3 nucleotides read TGTGCCAGCAGCCCCGGGACAGGGGGAGAGTTAGCCAAAAACATTCAGTACTTC. Its translation: CASSPGTGGELAKNIQYF.

This clonotype has a handful of counts. The chain is built from TRBV20-1 and TRBJ2-5, with 8 bases fitting TRBD2. V lost 3 bases and J lost 5; bases outside the gene matches: 11. Looked up from germline, CDR1 is DFQATT and CDR2 is SNEGSKA (reference sequence). The CDR3 consists of 15 residues. The CDR3 DNA reads as TGCAGTGCTAGCGGGACTAGGGGAGGGGGGGAGACCCAGTACTTC. The encoded protein is CSASGTRGGGETQYF.

This clonotype occurred many times. This chain joins TRBV7-9 and TRBJ2-3; no clear D. CDR1 is SEHNR, CDR2 FQNEAQ, per germline (reference sequence). CDR3 size: 14 residues. The V end lost 0 bases, the J end lost 3 bases, and 7 bases lay between the germline ends. The CDR3 protein is CASSLARLTDTQYF. In DNA, the CDR3 is TGTGCCAGCAGCTTAGCGCGTCTGACAGATACGCAGTATTTT.

This clonotype was seen at least ten times. This chain uses TRBV18 with TRBJ2-1, with TRBD2 matching 7 bases. V was pared by 1 base and J by 9 bases, with 9 bases of the junction left unmatched. This CDR3 region has 15 residues. Germline values: CDR1 KGHSH, CDR2 LQKENI. The CDR3 sequence: CASSPLPLAEIEQFF. CDR3 bases: TGTGCCAGCTCACCACTACCCCTAGCGGAGATTGAGCAGTTCTTC. Together with reference TRBV18 and TRBJ2-1, the CDR3 gives the full variable domain: NAGVMQNPRHLVRRRGQEARLRCSPMKGHSHVYWYRQLPEEGLKFMVYLQKENIIDESGMPKERFSAEFPKEGPSILRIQQVVRGDSAAYFCASSPLPLAEIEQFFGPGTRLTVL.

At least ten counts were recorded for this clonotype. The chain employs TRBV6-5 and TRBJ2-1, with TRBD2 matching 12 bases. CDR3 length: 18 residues. The ends lost 8 bases at V and 3 bases at J; junction bases unmatched: 14. Germline V gene lookup returns CDR1 MNHEY and CDR2 SVGAGI. The CDR3 DNA sequence: TGTGCCAGCGTAGCCCTCTCTAGCGGGGGGGCCTTCTACAATGAGCAGTTCTTC. Amino acids: CASVALSSGGAFYNEQFF.

The J gene is TRBJ2-1, the V gene TRBV18, with TRBD2 matching 12 bases. The CDR3 totals 15 residues. V was clipped by 3 bases and J by 10 bases; unmatched bases: 7. CDR1 is KGHSH, CDR2 LQKENI, per germline. Written as DNA, the CDR3 is TGTGCCAGCTCACCCTCACTAGCGGGAGGTGCGGAGCAGTTCTTC. Its translation: CASSPSLAGGAEQFF.

This chain connects TRBV20-1 to TRBJ2-3; no definite D call. This CDR3 is 13 amino acids long. Germline CDR1 is DFQATT and CDR2 is SNEGSKA (reference sequence). V lost 6 bases and J 3 bases, leaving 13 bases between the germline ends. The CDR3 loop reads CSASPSATDTQYF. The CDR3 DNA reads TGCAGTGCAAGCCCCTCCGCGACAGATACGCAGTATTTT.